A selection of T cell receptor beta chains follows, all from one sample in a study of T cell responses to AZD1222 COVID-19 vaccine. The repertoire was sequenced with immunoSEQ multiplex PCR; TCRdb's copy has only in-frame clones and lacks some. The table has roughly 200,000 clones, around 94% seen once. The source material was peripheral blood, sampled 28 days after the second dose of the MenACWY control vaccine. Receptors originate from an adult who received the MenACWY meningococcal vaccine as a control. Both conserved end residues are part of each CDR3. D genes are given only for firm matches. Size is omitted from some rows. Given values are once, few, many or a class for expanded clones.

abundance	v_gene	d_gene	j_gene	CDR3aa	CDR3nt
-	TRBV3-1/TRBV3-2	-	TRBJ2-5	CASSHGETQYF	TGTGCCAGCAGCCATGGAGAGACCCAGTACTTC
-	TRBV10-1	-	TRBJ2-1	CASRQGGLGVLNEQFF	TGCGCCAGCCGACAGGGGGGACTAGGGGTTCTCAATGAGCAGTTCTTC
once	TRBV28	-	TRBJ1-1	CAILSNTEAFF	TGTGCCATTCTGTCCAACACTGAAGCTTTCTTT
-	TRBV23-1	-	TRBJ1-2	CASSQCGVGGYTF	TGCGCCAGCAGTCAGTGTGGGGTGGGCGGCTACACCTTC
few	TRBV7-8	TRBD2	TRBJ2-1	CAASPPGGVEQFF	TGTGCCGCGTCCCCTCCGGGAGGGGTGGAGCAGTTCTTC
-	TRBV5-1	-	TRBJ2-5	CASSRGTRQETQYF	TGCGCCAGCAGCAGGGGGACGCGCCAAGAGACCCAGTACTTC
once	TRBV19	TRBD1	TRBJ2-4	CATNGRQGRNIQYF	TGTGCCACAAACGGCAGACAGGGTCGGAACATTCAGTACTTC
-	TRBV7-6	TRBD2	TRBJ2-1	CASSQIAGEDNEQFF	TGTGCCAGCAGCCAAATAGCGGGAGAGGACAATGAGCAGTTCTTC
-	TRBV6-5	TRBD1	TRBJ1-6	CASSYGRGDSPLHF	TGTGCCAGCAGTTACGGCAGGGGGGATTCACCCCTCCACTTT
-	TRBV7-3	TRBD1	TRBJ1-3	CASSLSTGDGNTIYF	TGTGCCAGCAGCTTATCGACAGGGGACGGAAACACCATATATTTT
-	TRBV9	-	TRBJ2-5	CASSALGILQETQYF	TGTGCCAGCAGCGCATTAGGGATTCTACAAGAGACCCAGTACTTC
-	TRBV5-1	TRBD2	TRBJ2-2	CASSLVSISWGGTGELFF	TGCGCCAGCAGCTTGGTCAGCATTTCTTGGGGGGGCACCGGGGAGCTGTTTTTT
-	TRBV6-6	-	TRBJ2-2	CASSYSGGDTGELFF	TGTGCCAGCAGTTATAGCGGCGGGGACACCGGGGAGCTGTTTTTT
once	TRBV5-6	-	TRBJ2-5	CASSFGQGMKETQYF	TGTGCCAGCAGCTTCGGTCAGGGAATGAAAGAGACCCAGTACTTC
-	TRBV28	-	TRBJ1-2	CASSFQGGRGGSGYTF	TGTGCCAGCAGTTTTCAGGGAGGCAGGGGAGGGTCAGGCTACACCTTC
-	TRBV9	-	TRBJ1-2	CASSVMWGYGYTF	TGTGCCAGCAGCGTAATGTGGGGATATGGCTACACCTTC
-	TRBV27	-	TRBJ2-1	CATYGSNNYNEQFF	TGTGCCACTTATGGCAGTAACAACTACAATGAGCAGTTCTTC
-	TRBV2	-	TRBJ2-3	CASIRGTDTQYF	TGTGCCAGCATCAGGGGAACAGATACGCAGTATTTT
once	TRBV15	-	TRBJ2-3	CATSSLVADTQYF	TGTGCCACCAGCAGCCTAGTCGCAGATACGCAGTATTTT
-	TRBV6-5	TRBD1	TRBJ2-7	CASSYGGTGFYEQYF	TGTGCCAGCAGTTACGGCGGGACAGGATTCTACGAGCAGTACTTC
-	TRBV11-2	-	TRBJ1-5	CASSLGTVSNQPQHF	TGTGCCAGCAGCTTAGGGACGGTTAGCAATCAGCCCCAGCATTTT
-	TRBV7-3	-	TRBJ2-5	CASSPTTAPVETQYF	TGTGCCAGCAGCCCAACGACGGCCCCGGTAGAGACCCAGTACTTC
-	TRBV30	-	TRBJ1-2	CAWSVQSPGDGYTF	TGTGCCTGGAGTGTACAGAGTCCGGGGGATGGCTACACCTTC
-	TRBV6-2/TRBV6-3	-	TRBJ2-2	CASSYPEDSIYTGELFF	TGTGCCAGCAGTTACCCAGAAGACTCCATCTACACCGGGGAGCTGTTTTTT
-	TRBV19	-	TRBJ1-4	CASRGRRDNEKLFF	TGTGCCAGTCGCGGTCGGAGAGATAATGAAAAACTGTTTTTT
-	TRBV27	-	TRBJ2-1	CASSLMMSVATQFF	TGTGCCAGCAGTTTAATGATGTCTGTGGCTACCCAGTTCTTC
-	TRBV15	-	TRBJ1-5	CATSRGPFSNQPQHF	TGTGCCACCAGCAGGGGTCCTTTTAGCAATCAGCCCCAGCATTTT
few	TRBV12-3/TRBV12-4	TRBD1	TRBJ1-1	CASSSQGATEAFF	TGTGCCAGCAGTTCTCAGGGGGCGACTGAAGCTTTCTTT
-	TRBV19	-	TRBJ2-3	CATRDQSFSTDTQYF	TGTGCCACTAGGGACCAATCCTTCAGCACAGATACGCAGTATTTT
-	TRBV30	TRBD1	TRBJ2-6	CAWNLIGQGIRGANVLTF	TGTGCCTGGAACCTCATAGGACAGGGGATAAGAGGGGCCAACGTCCTGACTTTC
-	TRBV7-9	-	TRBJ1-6	CASSLESSPLHF	TGTGCCAGCAGCTTAGAATCTTCACCCCTCCACTTT
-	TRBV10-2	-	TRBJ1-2	CASSSGVGYGYTF	TGCGCCAGCAGCTCTGGGGTTGGGTATGGCTACACCTTC
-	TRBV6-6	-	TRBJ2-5	CASSYTRGTQYF	TGTGCCAGCAGTTACACTAGGGGGACCCAGTACTTC
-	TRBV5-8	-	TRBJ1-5	CASSLDLGGGNQPQHF	TGTGCCAGCAGCTTGGATTTGGGGGGCGGAAATCAGCCCCAGCATTTT
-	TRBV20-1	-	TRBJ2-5	CSARTGETQYF	TGCAGTGCAAGGACGGGGGAGACCCAGTACTTC
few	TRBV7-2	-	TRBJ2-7	CASSLPPGQFYEQYF	TGTGCCAGCAGCCTCCCCCCCGGACAGTTCTACGAGCAGTACTTC
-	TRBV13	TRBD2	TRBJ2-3	CASSPPAGGLADTQYF	TGTGCCAGCAGCCCTCCAGCGGGAGGGCTAGCAGATACGCAGTATTTT
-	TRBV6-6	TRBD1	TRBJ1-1	CASWGTGGTEAFF	TGTGCCAGCTGGGGGACAGGGGGCACTGAAGCTTTCTTT
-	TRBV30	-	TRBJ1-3	CAWSVGGSSGNTIYF	TGTGCCTGGAGTGTAGGGGGGAGCTCTGGAAACACCATATATTTT
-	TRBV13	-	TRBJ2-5	CASSSATPDKYF	TGTGCCAGCAGCTCGGCCACACCCGATAAGTACTTC
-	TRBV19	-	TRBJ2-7	CASSKPNYEQYF	TGTGCCAGTAGTAAACCTAACTACGAGCAGTACTTC
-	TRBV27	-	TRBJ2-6	CASSSPGASGANVLTF	TGTGCCAGCAGTTCCCCCGGTGCCTCTGGGGCCAACGTCCTGACTTTC
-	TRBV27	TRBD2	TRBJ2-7	CASSPIIGRASYEQYF	TGTGCCAGCAGTCCAATTATCGGGAGGGCCTCCTACGAGCAGTACTTC
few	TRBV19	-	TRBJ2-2	CASTPSGDAGELFF	TGTGCCAGTACCCCCTCTGGCGACGCCGGGGAGCTGTTTTTT
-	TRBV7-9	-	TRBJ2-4	CASSYRPPRDIQYF	TGTGCCAGCAGCTATCGACCCCCGAGGGACATTCAGTACTTC
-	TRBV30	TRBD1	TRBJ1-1	CAWTQGGSTEAFF	TGTGCCTGGACCCAGGGGGGGAGCACTGAAGCTTTCTTT
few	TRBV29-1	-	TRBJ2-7	CSVREQGTYEQYF	TGCAGCGTTAGGGAGCAGGGTACCTACGAGCAGTACTTC
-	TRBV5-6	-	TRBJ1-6	CASSLGTGTGNSPLHF	TGTGCCAGCAGCTTAGGGACGGGGACGGGGAATTCACCCCTCCACTTT
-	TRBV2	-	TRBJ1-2	CASNFDPRYGYTF	TGTGCCAGCAACTTCGACCCGAGGTATGGCTACACCTTC
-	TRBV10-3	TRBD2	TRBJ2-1	CAIVASGSGEQFF	TGTGCCATCGTGGCTAGCGGGAGTGGCGAGCAGTTCTTC
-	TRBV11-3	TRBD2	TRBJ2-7	CASSFRGTSGTYEQYF	TGTGCCAGCAGCTTTCGGGGGACTAGCGGGACCTACGAGCAGTACTTC
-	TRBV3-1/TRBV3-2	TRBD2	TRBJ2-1	CASSQGLAGSNEQFF	TGTGCCAGCAGCCAGGGACTAGCGGGAAGTAATGAGCAGTTCTTC
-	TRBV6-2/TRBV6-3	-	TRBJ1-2	CASSYDRSAWGYTF	TGTGCCAGCAGTTACGACAGATCCGCTTGGGGCTACACCTTC
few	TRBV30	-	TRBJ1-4	CAWSGDGGEKLFF	TGTGCCTGGAGTGGGGACGGTGGTGAAAAACTGTTTTTT